The clone carrying this T cell receptor (beta chain) was found many times. Its antigen is currently unknown. TCRdb analysed the RACE reads with MiXCR anew, one entry per CDR3 protein. The repertoire includes 45,000 to 60,000 distinct CDR3 sequences, over 10% of them detected once, and roughly 2.4% sits in the top ten. These data are taken from a study of human T cells and chemical hapten exposure. The wider study: Patients having alopecia areata, totalis or universalis were mostly female. Findings of the study overall: Once DPC sensitization occurred, TCRs above 1 in 1000 frequency showed no change.

This sample's time point: patch test 3, about 24 weeks after DPC sensitization. Treatment in this sample: therapeutic diphenylcyclopropenone sensitization with weekly scalp DPC. Between the trimmed V and J ends, which lost 2 bases and 1 base, there was a span of 11 bases. CDR1 SGHAT and CDR2 FQNNGV come from the germline V gene. The CDR3 loop spans 16 amino acids. The receptor was derived from a man aged 25-45 years with alopecia areata. Some clones in this sample may be carry-over from other donors' samples. This material consisted of whole blood, taken in connection with sensitization to the hapten diphenylcyclopropenone (DPC). This chain joins TRBV11-2 and TRBJ2-2, with no clear D. In nucleotides, the CDR3 is TGTGCCAGCAGCTTACGTCCAGACGGGAACACCGGGGAGCTGTTTTTT. It encodes CASSLRPDGNTGELFF.